This T cell receptor (beta chain) was recovered during a study of T cells in Graves' hyperthyroidism and ophthalmopathy. Study in general: Pretreatment peripheral blood was obtained at initial diagnosis.

There were TCR beta CDR3 regions amplified from RNA transcripts. The TCR CDR3 was amplified in a first-round RT-PCR using the HTBI primer set. TCRdb re-analysed the multiplex PCR reads in MiXCR, keeping a single row per CDR3 protein. Among under 400,000 distinct CDR3 sequences listed, 13% to 15% were seen once. V lost 6 bases and J 2 bases, leaving 5 bases between the germline ends. The CDR3 totals 12 residues. CDR1 WSHSY and CDR2 SAAADI come from the germline V gene. In the case of this clonotype: The antigen is unknown.

Study-wide points: Ophthalmopathy was separated from stable hyperthyroidism by a 13 V-J model. Model output signaled ophthalmopathy a median about 6.3 months ahead of onset.

The receptor's source is a woman aged 55-69 years with Graves' ophthalmopathy. Sequencing was done on a sample of blood. The V and J genes are TRBV10-2 and TRBJ1-3; D is uncertain. CDR3 sequence (DNA): TGCGCCAGCAGGGAGGCTGGAAACACCATATATTTT. This sequence encodes CASREAGNTIYF.